Listed below are T cell receptor beta chains from one sample, sequenced in a study of blood T cell repertoires in COVID-19. Sequencing used immunoSEQ multiplex PCR; TCRdb keeps in-frame clones, though not all of them. The table has about 200,000 clones, approximately 84% seen once. Sequenced sample: peripheral blood. Receptors were obtained from a human donor with acute or convalescent COVID-19. The donor label of this sample is uncertain. Each CDR3 is given with its conserved first and last residue. Clone size appears in some rows only: once, few, many, or a class for an expanded clone.

v_call	clone_size	cdr3_aa
TRBV14	NA	CASSQLSGPYNEQFF
TRBV10-3	NA	CAISERRRDEAFF
TRBV15	NA	CATSRGTALSETQYF
TRBV18	NA	CASSPLGLAGAPYEQYF
TRBV2	NA	CASSGTAGNTIYF
TRBV5-1	NA	CASSLAGSGNQPQHF
TRBV6-2/TRBV6-3	NA	CASSYVRGTGAYYNEQFF
TRBV27	NA	CASSFDRRLSYEQYF
TRBV7-2	NA	CASSFYRRPETQYF
TRBV27	NA	CASRRSGGLNEKLFF
TRBV6-2/TRBV6-3	NA	CASSPWGDQPQHF
TRBV25-1	once	CASRRNEQFF
TRBV3-1/TRBV3-2	NA	CASTLGVAGQETQYF
TRBV18	NA	CASSEGQGIFNYGYTF
TRBV6-5	NA	CASSYTGISSYNEQFF
TRBV30	NA	CAWKGYQETQYF
TRBV7-9	NA	CASSSASGIVRPEAFF
TRBV27	NA	CASSSTGLAGGRETQYF
TRBV24-1	NA	CATSDAGTDYGYTF
TRBV30	once	CAWTSGSLSTNEQFF